These 29 T cell receptor beta chains originate from one sample sequenced in a study of OX40 agonist ivuxolimab in advanced cancers. Profiling relied on immunoSEQ multiplex PCR, and the TCRdb table lists in-frame clones only, not all of them. The sample yields 15,000 to 20,000 clones, around 80% seen once. The sample in question was CD4+ or CD8+ T cells sorted from blood, obtained in a trial of the OX40 agonist ivuxolimab. The receptors here all came from an adult with an advanced solid tumor such as melanoma, head and neck, liver or kidney cancer.

The chain is built from TRBV7-9 and TRBJ2-5; 7 nucleotides match TRBD2. Per germline, CDR1 SEHNR and CDR2 FQNEAQ (reference sequence). The CDR3 sequence is 13 residues long. V was clipped by 5 bases and J by 6 bases; unmatched bases: 6. The CDR3 region is CASSPRLAKTQYF. The CDR3 DNA follows: TGTGCCAGCAGCCCCCGACTAGCAAAGACCCAGTACTTC.

The chain employs TRBV30 and TRBJ2-7; 12 bases map to TRBD1. This CDR3 contains 15 residues. Germline values: CDR1 GTSNPN, CDR2 SVGIG (reference sequence). The trim removed 6 bases at V and 5 bases at J, leaving 11 bases unmatched. CDR3 sequence (DNA): TGTGCCTGCCTAAAGGTGGGGACAGGGGGCAACGAGCAGTACTTC. Translation: CACLKVGTGGNEQYF.

The rearrangement joins TRBV6-5 to TRBJ2-7; D not resolved. V was pared by 5 bases and J by 0 bases, with 11 bases between. The CDR3 is 14 amino acids. Looked up from germline, CDR1 is MNHEY and CDR2 is SVGAGI. CDR3 region: CASSGSGVSYEQYF. The CDR3 region has the DNA TGTGCCAGCAGTGGATCAGGTGTCTCCTACGAGCAGTACTTC.

The chain links TRBV19 to TRBJ2-1, with 8 bases fitting TRBD1. The CDR3 length is 15 residues. The germline CDR1 and CDR2 sequences are LNHDA and SQIVND (reference sequence). The trim removed 7 bases at V and 2 bases at J, leaving 7 bases unmatched. The chain's CDR3 is CASNTQGAAYNEQFF. The CDR3 DNA is TGTGCCAGTAACACCCAGGGGGCGGCCTACAATGAGCAGTTCTTC.

The chain couples TRBV19 to TRBJ2-1; the D is unclear. V shed 1 base and J shed 9 bases, with 16 bases lying between them. CDR1 and CDR2 (germline): LNHDA, SQIVND (reference sequence). This CDR3 region has 15 residues. The CDR3 region is CASSIGTIGSGEQFF. CDR3 bases: TGTGCCAGTAGTATAGGAACAATCGGCTCTGGTGAGCAGTTCTTC.

The chain employs TRBV18 and TRBJ2-7; 12 nucleotides align to TRBD1. The CDR3 spans 15 residues. The V gene's germline CDR1 is KGHSH and CDR2 LQKENI. V shed 6 bases, J shed 2 bases, and the junction held 5 bases outside the gene matches. The CDR3 nucleotides read TGTGCCAGCTCCTTCGGGACAGGGGGCCCCTACGAGCAGTACTTC. It specifies CASSFGTGGPYEQYF.

This clone has a handful of counts. The chain uses TRBV10-2 and TRBJ2-1; 8 bases line up with TRBD2. Germline V CDR1 and CDR2: WSHSY, SAAADI. Trimming cost V 2 bases and J 5 bases; bases outside gene matches: 2. CDR3 length equals 14 residues. CDR3 amino acids: CASSEPAGDNEQFF. The CDR3 DNA reads as TGCGCCAGCAGTGAGCCAGCGGGGGACAATGAGCAGTTCTTC.

In DNA form, the CDR3 reads TGTGCCAGCAGTCCCCGTGCCACGGGCACAGATACGCAGTATTTT. It is translated as CASSPRATGTDTQYF. The chain carries TRBV27 and TRBJ2-3; no reliable D call. Trimming took 5 bases from V and 1 from J, leaving 13 bases between them. Germline CDR1 MNHEY, CDR2 SMNVEV (reference sequence). CDR3 length equals 15 residues.

The chain is built from TRBV18 and TRBJ2-2, with D unresolved. The CDR3 contains 13 residues. Per the germline V gene, CDR1 is KGHSH and CDR2 is LQKENI. The V gene lost 3 bases and the J gene lost 4 bases, with 6 bases spanning the gap. The CDR3 loop reads CASSPPTTGELFF. In nucleotides, the CDR3 is TGTGCCAGCTCACCCCCAACCACCGGGGAGCTGTTTTTT.

The rearrangement links TRBV11-1 to TRBJ2-4; D tentatively reads TRBD1 or TRBD2 (5 bases each). V was cut by 2 bases and J by 7 bases, with 21 bases left in between. The germline V gene encodes CDR1 SGHAT and CDR2 FQDESV (reference sequence). The CDR3 has 17 residues. CDR3 in amino acids: CASSLQPGSPKGNIQYF. CDR3 nucleotide sequence: TGTGCCAGCAGCTTACAGCCGGGGTCCCCCAAGGGGAACATTCAGTACTTC.

The V and J genes are TRBV7-9 and TRBJ1-2, with 7 bases matching TRBD1. Germline V gene lookup returns CDR1 SEHNR and CDR2 FQNEAQ (reference sequence). This CDR3 comprises 15 residues. Trimming cost V 2 bases and J 6 bases; bases outside gene matches: 9. The CDR3 reads CASSLLNRGVDGYTF. The CDR3 DNA follows: TGTGCCAGCAGCTTACTGAACAGGGGAGTTGATGGCTACACCTTC. Combining the CDR3 with reference TRBV7-9 and TRBJ1-2 gives the whole variable domain DTGVSQNPRHKITKRGQNVTFRCDPISEHNRLYWYRQTLGQGPEFLTYFQNEAQLEKSRLLSDRFSAERPKGSFSTLEIQRTEQGDSAMYLCASSLLNRGVDGYTFGSGTRLTVV.

The chain uses TRBV19 and TRBJ2-3; weak D call: TRBD1 (6 bases). The V and J ends lost 2 bases and 4 bases respectively, with 13 bases between them. Germline CDR1 reads LNHDA; CDR2 reads SQIVND (reference sequence). This CDR3 region has 15 residues. The CDR3 bases are TGTGCCAGTAGTATATATGGGGGCACGGCAGATACGCAGTATTTT. It specifies CASSIYGGTADTQYF.

The chain combines TRBV28 with TRBJ2-2; the D gene is possibly TRBD1 (6 bases). Germline lookup yields CDR1 MDHEN and CDR2 SYDVKM. The CDR3 runs 15 residues. Trimming cost V 2 bases and J 5 bases, with 12 bases left between them. CDR3 coding DNA: TGTGCCAGCAGTTTAGTCAGGGGTGGGACCGGGGAGCTGTTTTTT. It codes for CASSLVRGGTGELFF.

The chain couples TRBV5-1 to TRBJ1-2; TRBD1 matches at 11 bases. The germline V gene has CDR1 SGHRS and CDR2 YFSETQ. Germline trimming cut 3 bases from V and 5 bases from J; bases unmatched to any gene: 9. The CDR3 loop spans 16 amino acids. The DNA for the CDR3 is TGCGCCAGCAGCTCGTTGGGACAGGGGGGACATTATGGCTACACCTTC. Residues: CASSSLGQGGHYGYTF.

This clone was seen only once. CDR3 region: CAISGASGGGVRDTQYF. The DNA of the CDR3 is TGTGCCATCAGTGGCGCTAGCGGGGGGGGAGTTAGAGATACGCAGTATTTT. V gene TRBV10-3 combines with J gene TRBJ2-3; TRBD2 matches at 12 bases. CDR1 is ENHRY and CDR2 is SYGVKD in the germline V gene. The trim removed 4 bases at V and 5 bases at J, leaving 10 bases unmatched. The CDR3 runs to 17 residues.

The V and J genes are TRBV5-4 and TRBJ1-2; 9 nucleotides align to TRBD1. V was pared by 2 bases and J by 8 bases, with 10 bases of the junction left unmatched. This CDR3 is 15 amino acids long. Germline V gives CDR1 SGHNT, CDR2 YYREEE (reference sequence). The CDR3 DNA reads TGTGCCAGCAGCTTCGGGGGACAGGGAGGTAGGGGCTACACCTTC. It specifies CASSFGGQGGRGYTF. The entire variable domain, with the rest obtained from reference TRBV5-4 and TRBJ1-2, is as follows: ETGVTQSPTHLIKTRGQQVTLRCSSQSGHNTVSWYQQALGQGPQFIFQYYREEENGRGNFPPRFSGLQFPNYSSELNVNALELDDSALYLCASSFGGQGGRGYTFGSGTRLTVV.

There are a few counts of this clone. The chain has TRBV6-1 and TRBJ2-7; 7 bases align to TRBD1. The CDR3 loop spans 14 amino acids. The V gene end was trimmed by 7 bases and the J gene end by 3 bases; junction bases not matched to a gene: 9. The germline CDR1 and CDR2 sequences are MNHNS and SASEGT. As DNA, the CDR3 is TGTGCCAGCACTAAGTGGGCAGGGGGCTACGAGCAGTACTTC. This translates into CASTKWAGGYEQYF.

The genes are TRBV9 and TRBJ2-1, with 9 bases that match TRBD1. The CDR3 runs 16 residues. Germline lookup yields CDR1 SGDLS and CDR2 YYNGEE. The V and J ends lost 4 bases and 2 bases, in that order; junction bases with no gene match: 7. The CDR3 DNA is TGTGCCAGCAGCCCCCGGACAGGGGACACCTACAATGAGCAGTTCTTC. The encoded protein is CASSPRTGDTYNEQFF.

The J gene is TRBJ2-3, the V gene TRBV18, with unresolved D. The CDR3 is 13 residues long. Germline lookup yields CDR1 KGHSH and CDR2 LQKENI. The V and J ends lost 0 bases and 2 bases respectively, with 3 bases between them. The CDR3 sequence: CASSPPYTDTQYF. CDR3 nucleotides: TGTGCCAGCTCACCACCGTACACAGATACGCAGTATTTT.

The chain uses TRBV5-1 and TRBJ1-3; D gene unclear. The CDR3 covers 15 residues. Germline assignment: CDR1 SGHRS and CDR2 YFSETQ. V was pared by 4 bases and J by 0 bases, with 11 bases between. CDR3 DNA sequence: TGCGCCAGCAGCCCTTATGGGAACTCTGGAAACACCATATATTTT. Protein product: CASSPYGNSGNTIYF.

This clone appeared a single time. The J gene is TRBJ2-1, the V gene TRBV11-2, with a weak D call TRBD2 (5 bases). The CDR3 spans 14 residues. The germline V gene encodes CDR1 SGHAT and CDR2 FQNNGV. V dropped 1 base and J dropped 15 bases, with 19 bases sitting between them. CDR3 sequence: CASSLVVGVGLGFF. DNA of the CDR3: TGTGCCAGCAGCTTAGTAGTGGGAGTGGGTTTGGGGTTCTTC. Complete variable domain (other parts from reference TRBV11-2 and TRBJ2-1): EAGVAQSPRYKIIEKRQSVAFWCNPISGHATLYWYQQILGQGPKLLIQFQNNGVVDDSQLPKDRFSAERLKGVDSTLKIQPAKLEDSAVYLCASSLVVGVGLGFFGPGTRLTVL.

The chain joins TRBV25-1 to TRBJ1-6; TRBD1 might be the D (5 bases). Germline-derived CDR1 and CDR2 are MGHDK and SYGVNS. Trimming removed 2 bases at V and 5 bases at J, with 10 bases between. The CDR3 loop spans 15 amino acids. CDR3: CASSEGKGHNSPLHF. The CDR3 region has the DNA TGTGCCAGCAGTGAAGGGAAGGGGCATAATTCACCCCTCCACTTT.

This rearrangement joins TRBV9 to TRBJ2-7; perhaps TRBD2 as D (6 bases). Germline lookup yields CDR1 SGDLS and CDR2 YYNGEE. This CDR3 comprises 15 residues. V lost 0 bases and J lost 6, with 16 bases in between. The CDR3 spells CASSVAEGIGREQYF. The CDR3 nucleotides are TGTGCCAGCAGCGTAGCGGAGGGAATAGGCCGCGAGCAGTACTTC.

The genes are TRBV5-8 and TRBJ2-3; D remains unclear. CDR1 is SGHTS and CDR2 is YDEGEE in the germline V gene. CDR3 length equals 12 residues. With 1 base removed from V and 5 bases from J, the gap between germline ends came to 5 bases. In DNA form, the CDR3 reads TGTGCCAGCAGCTTGCTTTTAGATACGCAGTATTTT. Residues: CASSLLLDTQYF.

The chain joins TRBV4-1 to TRBJ2-5; 8 bases agree with TRBD1. There are 16 residues in the CDR3. Germline V gene sequence: CDR1 MGHRA, CDR2 YSYEKL. The J segment lost 3 bases and the V segment lost 1 base, leaving 7 bases of the junction unmatched. CDR3 protein: CASSQGTGPGEETQYF. CDR3 in DNA: TGCGCCAGCAGCCAAGGGACAGGGCCAGGGGAAGAGACCCAGTACTTC.

The chain joins TRBV7-9 to TRBJ1-1; maybe TRBD1 (5 bases). V lost 5 bases and J 5 bases, leaving 24 bases between the germline ends. CDR1 is SEHNR and CDR2 is FQNEAQ in the germline V gene (reference sequence). This CDR3 has 17 residues. The CDR3: CASSPTGIGTKGTEAFF. In nucleotides, the CDR3 is TGTGCCAGCAGCCCAACGGGGATAGGGACCAAGGGAACTGAAGCTTTCTTT.

The V call is TRBV5-8, the J call TRBJ2-6; D possibly corresponds to TRBD1 (6 bases). CDR1 and CDR2 (germline): SGHTS, YDEGEE. The CDR3 contains 17 residues. V lost 3 bases to trimming and J lost 4 bases, with 17 bases between them. CDR3 in amino acids: CASSYRINRVGANVLTF. In nucleotides, the CDR3 is TGTGCCAGCAGCTACCGGATTAACAGGGTCGGGGCCAACGTCCTGACTTTC.

The rearrangement uses TRBV18 and TRBJ1-4, with 7 bases that match TRBD1. J lost 4 bases, V lost 5 bases, and 10 bases had no gene match. Germline V gives CDR1 KGHSH, CDR2 LQKENI. The CDR3 runs to 16 residues. CDR3 residues: CASSNMTGSINEKLFF. The CDR3 nucleotides are TGTGCCAGCTCAAACATGACAGGGAGTATTAATGAAAAACTGTTTTTT.

The chain joins TRBV29-1 to TRBJ2-1; no definite D call. This CDR3 comprises 15 residues. CDR1 is SQVTM, CDR2 ANQGSEA, per germline. The V end lost 2 bases, the J end lost 2 bases, and 13 bases lay between the germline ends. The CDR3 loop reads CSVELPAPAYNEQFF. As DNA, the CDR3 is TGCAGCGTTGAATTACCAGCTCCTGCCTACAATGAGCAGTTCTTC.